This T cell receptor beta chain derives from a study of T cells after yellow fever vaccination. Study at large: Any fraction with a low cell number was prepared using SMART-Seq v4 Ultra Low Input.

The CDR3 runs to 16 residues. V lost 2 bases, J lost 0 bases, and 5 bases stayed unmatched. Germline V CDR1 and CDR2: LGHNA, YNFKEQ. Study results and limitations: Weaker in magnitude, the secondary response showed a faster peak on day 5 versus 15. Reappearing after the booster were most of the clones from primary vaccination (about 95% CD4, approximately 88% CD8).

This clonotype has only a few counts. The antigen remains unidentified. The authors made TCR cDNA by 5'RACE template switching, adding a universal primer site and UMIs. TCRdb re-derived calls from the 5' RACE reads in MiXCR, one entry per CDR3 protein. Of hundreds of thousands of distinct CDR3 sequences in the sample, about 12% are singletons; the top ten hold around 14%. This chain links TRBV4-2 with TRBJ2-3, with 7 bases that match TRBD2. The sequenced sample was PBMCs, obtained on the day of the yellow fever booster vaccination. The receptor comes from a man aged 25 to 45 who received the YFV17D yellow fever vaccine. The CDR3 DNA reads TGTGCCAGCAGCCAAAACGGCGGGAGAAGCACAGATACGCAGTATTTT. It codes for CASSQNGGRSTDTQYF.